Below are 12 T cell receptor beta chains sequenced from a single sample in a study of T cells in Graves' hyperthyroidism and ophthalmopathy. Researchers took RNA transcripts and amplified the TCR beta CDR3 regions from them. Using the HTBI primer set, a first-round RT-PCR was run on the TCR CDR3. Each CDR3 protein is one row after TCRdb ran MiXCR on the multiplex PCR reads. The table includes almost 250,000 distinct CDR3 sequences, roughly 22% detected once. The sequencing input was blood. The source is a middle-aged woman with Graves' ophthalmopathy.

This clonotype was recorded many times. J is TRBJ1-2 and V is TRBV5-1; the match to TRBD1 covers 8 bases. The V and J ends lost 4 bases and 6 bases, in that order; junction bases with no gene match: 8. There are 14 residues in the CDR3. Germline CDR1 and CDR2: SGHRS and YFSETQ. The CDR3: CASSTQGATDGYTF. In nucleotides, the CDR3 is TGCGCCAGCAGCACTCAGGGGGCTACGGATGGCTACACCTTC. Full variable domain (outside the CDR3, taken from reference TRBV5-1 and TRBJ1-2): KAGVTQTPRYLIKTRGQQVTLSCSPISGHRSVSWYQQTPGQGLQFLFEYFSETQRNKGNFPGRFSGRQFSNSRSEMNVSTLELGDSALYLCASSTQGATDGYTFGSGTRLTVV.

This clonotype was recorded at least ten times. The rearrangement joins TRBV19 to TRBJ2-7, with 9 bases that match TRBD2. After removal of 6 bases from V and 2 bases from J, the junction contained 8 bases not matched to a gene. CDR3 length: 15 residues. CDR1 is LNHDA, CDR2 SQIVND, per germline (reference sequence). CDR3 bases: TGTGCCAGTAGAAGACTAGCGGAGCCCGCCTACGAGCAGTACTTC. This encodes CASRRLAEPAYEQYF. Using reference TRBV19 and TRBJ2-7 for the parts outside the CDR3, the full variable domain is DGGITQSPKYLFRKEGQNVTLSCEQNLNHDAMYWYRQDPGQGLRLIYYSQIVNDFQKGDIAEGYSVSREKKESFPLTVTSAQKNPTAFYLCASRRLAEPAYEQYFGPGTRLTVT.

This clonotype was counted a single time. The V call is TRBV19, the J call TRBJ2-7; D is possibly TRBD1 (6 bases). The V and J ends lost 9 bases and 1 base respectively, with 16 bases between them. Germline-derived CDR1 and CDR2 are LNHDA and SQIVND (reference sequence). The CDR3 is 14 residues long. The CDR3 spells CASSRDTRSYEQYF. The DNA for the CDR3 is TGTGCCAGCTCCCGGGACACCAGATCCTACGAGCAGTACTTC. The full variable domain, in which reference TRBV19 and TRBJ2-7 provide the parts outside the CDR3, is DGGITQSPKYLFRKEGQNVTLSCEQNLNHDAMYWYRQDPGQGLRLIYYSQIVNDFQKGDIAEGYSVSREKKESFPLTVTSAQKNPTAFYLCASSRDTRSYEQYFGPGTRLTVT.

This clonotype was counted many times. The chain joins TRBV6-5 to TRBJ2-7; 7 nucleotides align to TRBD2. Trimming removed 8 bases from V and 0 bases from J; junction bases left unmatched: 1. In germline, CDR1 is MNHEY, CDR2 SVGAGI. This CDR3 region has 12 residues. The CDR3 bases are TGTGCCAGCGGCGGGAGCTCCTACGAGCAGTACTTC. Encoded protein: CASGGSSYEQYF.

This clonotype came up once. This chain links TRBV12-3 or TRBV12-4 with TRBJ1-1; TRBD1 matches 9 bases. The V and J ends lost 4 bases and 1 base, in that order; junction bases with no gene match: 4. CDR3 size: 15 residues. CDR3 loop: CASSSRTGANTEAFF. Here the CDR3 DNA reads TGTGCCAGCAGTTCGAGGACAGGGGCGAACACTGAAGCTTTCTTT.

This clonotype was counted ten times or more. V is TRBV15 and J is TRBJ2-5, with TRBD1 matching 9 bases. V shed 3 bases and J 5 bases; nucleotides not matched to a gene: 10. The germline V gene encodes CDR1 LNHNV and CDR2 YYDKDF (reference sequence). The CDR3 contains 16 residues. The CDR3 sequence is CATSSGADRGDETQYF. CDR3 nucleotides: TGTGCCACCAGCAGTGGGGCGGACAGGGGTGACGAGACCCAGTACTTC.

This clonotype was observed many times. The V call is TRBV20-1, the J call TRBJ2-7; D gene ambiguous. The CDR3 is 12 amino acids. Germline V gene sequence: CDR1 DFQATT, CDR2 SNEGSKA (reference sequence). V was cut by 3 bases and J by 3 bases, with 9 bases left in between. CDR3 nucleotides: TGCAGTGCTAGCAGCAGCAGCTACGAGCAGTACTTC. This gives the protein CSASSSSYEQYF.

The chain links TRBV2 to TRBJ2-7; D gene unclear. Trimming left V 8 bases short and J 0 bases short, with 23 bases between. The germline gives CDR1 SNHLY, CDR2 FYNNEI. This CDR3 is built from 17 residues. The CDR3 region is CASRVGEAALYSYEQYF. The DNA for the CDR3 is TGTGCCAGCCGGGTGGGTGAGGCAGCACTATACTCCTACGAGCAGTACTTC.

Ten or more counts support this clonotype. The J gene is TRBJ1-5, the V gene TRBV6-1, with D possibly matching TRBD1 (5 bases). In germline, CDR1 is MNHNS, CDR2 SASEGT. The CDR3 contains 17 residues. Trimming removed 2 bases at V and 3 bases at J, with 17 bases between. The CDR3 is CASSESRAREDNQPQHF. The CDR3 nucleotides are TGTGCCAGCAGTGAAAGCAGGGCCCGGGAAGACAATCAGCCCCAGCATTTT.

The rearrangement links TRBV29-1 to TRBJ2-4; a possible D gene is TRBD2 (5 bases). Germline V gene sequence: CDR1 SQVTM, CDR2 ANQGSEA. The length of the CDR3 is 11 residues. V lost 1 base and J 11 bases, leaving 9 bases between the germline ends. The CDR3 DNA reads as TGCAGCGTTGAAGTTGGAGGTCTTCAGTACTTC. It codes for CSVEVGGLQYF.

The chain has TRBV24-1 and TRBJ2-5, with 13 bases matching TRBD2. Per germline, CDR1 KGHDR and CDR2 SFDVKD. J was trimmed by 4 bases and V by 4 bases; bases with no gene match: 5. This CDR3 comprises 16 residues. As DNA, the CDR3 is TGTGCCACCAGTGACCCAACTAGCGGGGGGGGAGAGACCCAGTACTTC. This translates into CATSDPTSGGGETQYF.

This clonotype turned up a few times. The V gene is TRBV2, the J gene TRBJ2-7; D may be TRBD1 or TRBD2 (6 bases each). CDR1 SNHLY and CDR2 FYNNEI come from the germline V gene. CDR3 size: 12 residues. The V end lost 7 bases, the J end lost 5 bases, and 12 bases lay between the germline ends. The CDR3, as DNA: TGTGCCAGCACCGAGGGGGGAAACGAGCAGTACTTC. Its protein product is CASTEGGNEQYF.